The entry below gives a single TCR beta chain sequence along with its context. Antigen unknown. These data are taken from a study of shared clonotypes between healthy human individuals. The study's findings and limits: Generation probabilities of non-shared clonotypes were lower (relative to those shared by all four donors). As a rule, naive subsets had a larger estimated richness than memory subsets.

Genomic DNA per cell subset filled all wells of several immunoSEQ plates. Using immunoSEQ multiplex PCR, the repertoire was profiled, and TCRdb retains in-frame clones only, with some absent. The data show more than 2 million clones, around 93% seen once. The germline V and J ends were trimmed by 1 base and 6 bases, with 14 bases remaining between them. This CDR3 is built from 14 residues. Per germline, CDR1 SGDLS and CDR2 YYNGEE. Only CD45RO-negative cells positively selected for CCR7 counted as naive CD8 cells, so terminally differentiated effector memory CD45RA+ cells were excluded. The chain couples TRBV9 to TRBJ2-7; D not certain. The clonotype originates from a man younger than 35 in good health. Some clones in this sample may be carry-over from other donors' samples. Sample: naive CD8+ T cells from PBMCs. The CDR3 DNA reads as TGTGCCAGCAGCGTAACTACGGGCCCTCTCGAGCAGTACTTC. Translated, it gives CASSVTTGPLEQYF. The whole variable domain, remainder taken from reference TRBV9 and TRBJ2-7, is DSGVTQTPKHLITATGQRVTLRCSPRSGDLSVYWYQQSLDQGLQFLIQYYNGEERAKGNILERFSAQQFPDLHSELNLSSLELGDSALYFCASSVTTGPLEQYFGPGTRLTVT.